Included here is one TCR beta chain sequence, with context. This entry comes from a study of blood T cell repertoires in COVID-19. The CDR3 is made up of 12 amino acids. Germline V lookup: CDR1 MGHDK, CDR2 SYGVNS. Deletions cut 4 bases from V and 5 bases from J, with 8 bases between. Libraries were prepared by immunoSEQ multiplex PCR; TCRdb keeps only in-frame clonotypes and omits some of them. Altogether under 30,000 clones are present, about 89% being singletons, with the ten largest covering roughly 4%. The specimen sequenced was peripheral blood. The TCR originated in a human donor in a cohort sampled during active COVID-19. J is TRBJ1-2 and V is TRBV25-1, with D possibly being TRBD1 (5 bases). The DNA of the CDR3 is TGTGCCAGCAGTGGACAGATTTATGGCTACACCTTC. Its translation: CASSGQIYGYTF.